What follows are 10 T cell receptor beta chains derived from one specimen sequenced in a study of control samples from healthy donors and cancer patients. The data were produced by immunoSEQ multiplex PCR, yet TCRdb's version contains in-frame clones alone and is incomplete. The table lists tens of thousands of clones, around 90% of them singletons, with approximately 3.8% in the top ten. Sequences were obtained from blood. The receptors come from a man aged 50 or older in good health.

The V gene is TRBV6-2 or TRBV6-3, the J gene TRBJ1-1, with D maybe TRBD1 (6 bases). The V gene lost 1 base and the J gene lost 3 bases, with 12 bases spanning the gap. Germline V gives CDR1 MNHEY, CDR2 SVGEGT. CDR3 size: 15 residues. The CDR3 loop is CASSYLDRGHTEAFF. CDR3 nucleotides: TGTGCCAGCAGTTACTTAGACCGGGGGCACACTGAAGCTTTCTTT.

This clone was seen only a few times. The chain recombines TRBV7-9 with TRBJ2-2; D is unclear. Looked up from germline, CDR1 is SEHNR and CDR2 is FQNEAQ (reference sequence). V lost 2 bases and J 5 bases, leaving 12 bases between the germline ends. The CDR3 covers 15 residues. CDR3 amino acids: CASSLTGRLTGELFF. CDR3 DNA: TGTGCCAGCAGCTTAACCGGACGGCTAACCGGGGAGCTGTTTTTT.

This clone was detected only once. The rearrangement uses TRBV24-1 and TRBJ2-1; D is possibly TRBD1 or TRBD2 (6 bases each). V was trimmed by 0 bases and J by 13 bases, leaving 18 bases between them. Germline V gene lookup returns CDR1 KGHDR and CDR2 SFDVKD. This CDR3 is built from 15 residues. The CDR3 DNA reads TGTGCCACCAGTGATTTGTCGGGTACTGGGGGGCCTCAGTTCTTC. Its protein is CATSDLSGTGGPQFF.

The CDR3 sequence is CASGLVADSITEAFF. Written as DNA, the CDR3 is TGTGCTAGTGGTTTGGTCGCGGACAGCATCACTGAAGCTTTCTTT. This sequence joins TRBV12-5 and TRBJ1-1; D is possibly TRBD1 (6 bases). This CDR3 comprises 15 residues. With 0 bases removed from V and 4 bases from J, the gap between germline ends came to 12 bases. Looked up from germline, CDR1 is LGHNT and CDR2 is FRNRAP.

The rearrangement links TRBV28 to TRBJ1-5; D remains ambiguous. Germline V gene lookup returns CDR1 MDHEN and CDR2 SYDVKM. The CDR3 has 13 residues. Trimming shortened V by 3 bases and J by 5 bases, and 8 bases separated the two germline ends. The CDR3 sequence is CASSFLIHQPQHF. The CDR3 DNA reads TGTGCCAGCAGTTTCCTCATCCATCAGCCCCAGCATTTT.

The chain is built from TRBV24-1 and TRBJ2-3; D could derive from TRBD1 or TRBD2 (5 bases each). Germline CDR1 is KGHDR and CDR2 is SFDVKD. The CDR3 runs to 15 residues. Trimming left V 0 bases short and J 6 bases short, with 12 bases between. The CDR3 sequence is CATSDLRQGGDTQYF. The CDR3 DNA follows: TGTGCCACCAGTGATTTGCGGCAGGGCGGGGATACGCAGTATTTT.

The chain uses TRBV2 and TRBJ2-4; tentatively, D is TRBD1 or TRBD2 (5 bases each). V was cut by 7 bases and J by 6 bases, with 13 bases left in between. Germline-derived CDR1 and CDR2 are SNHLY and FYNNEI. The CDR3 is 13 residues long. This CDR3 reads CASTRDGLNIQYF. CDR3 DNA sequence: TGTGCCAGCACCCGGGACGGATTAAACATTCAGTACTTC.

This CDR3 reads CASSLGGLAGADTQYF. The CDR3 bases are TGTGCCAGCAGTTTAGGAGGACTAGCGGGCGCAGATACGCAGTATTTT. This chain joins TRBV28 and TRBJ2-3; 11 bases are a match to TRBD2. V lost 2 bases, J lost 4 bases, and 5 bases stayed unmatched. This CDR3 has 16 amino acids. Germline-derived CDR1 and CDR2 are MDHEN and SYDVKM.

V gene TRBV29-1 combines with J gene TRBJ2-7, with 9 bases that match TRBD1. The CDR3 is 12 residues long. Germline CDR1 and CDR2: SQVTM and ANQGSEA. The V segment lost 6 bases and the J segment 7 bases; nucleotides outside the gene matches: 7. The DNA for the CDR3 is TGCAGCGTCTCGGGACAGGGCGGAGAGCAGTACTTC. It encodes CSVSGQGGEQYF.

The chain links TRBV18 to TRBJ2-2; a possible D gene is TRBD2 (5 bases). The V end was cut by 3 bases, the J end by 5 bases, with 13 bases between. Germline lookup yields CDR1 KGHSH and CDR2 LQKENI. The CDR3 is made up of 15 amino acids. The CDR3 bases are TGTGCCAGCTCACCCCCACCGGGAAGGACCGGGGAGCTGTTTTTT. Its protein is CASSPPPGRTGELFF.